This T cell receptor beta chain was captured in a study of siplizumab effects on memory and regulatory T cells. Overall study findings and caveats: Unstimulated subsets contained matches for only a minor fraction of alloreactive clones. Unstimulated naive T cells seemed to show more diversity than memory cells did, and they also seemed to be among the major contributors to the alloresponse.

Worth noting for this clone: As yet, its antigen is unknown.

The V gene's germline CDR1 is MDHEN and CDR2 SYDVKM. The CDR3 runs 12 residues. The V end was cut by 6 bases, the J end by 4 bases, with 10 bases between. About 9.8 x 10^4 TCR templates per sample were sequenced. Using immunoSEQ multiplex PCR, the repertoire was profiled, and TCRdb retains in-frame clones only, with some absent. The table shows 80,000 to 130,000 clones, with 90% to 95% occurring only once. This clonotype originated in a human donor in good health. This chain joins TRBV28 and TRBJ2-7; possible D gene TRBD1, 6 bases. Sequencing was done on a sample of Tregs sorted from blood. As DNA, the CDR3 is TGTGCCAGCAGGTCAGGGGTATACGAGCAGTACTTC. It specifies CASRSGVYEQYF.